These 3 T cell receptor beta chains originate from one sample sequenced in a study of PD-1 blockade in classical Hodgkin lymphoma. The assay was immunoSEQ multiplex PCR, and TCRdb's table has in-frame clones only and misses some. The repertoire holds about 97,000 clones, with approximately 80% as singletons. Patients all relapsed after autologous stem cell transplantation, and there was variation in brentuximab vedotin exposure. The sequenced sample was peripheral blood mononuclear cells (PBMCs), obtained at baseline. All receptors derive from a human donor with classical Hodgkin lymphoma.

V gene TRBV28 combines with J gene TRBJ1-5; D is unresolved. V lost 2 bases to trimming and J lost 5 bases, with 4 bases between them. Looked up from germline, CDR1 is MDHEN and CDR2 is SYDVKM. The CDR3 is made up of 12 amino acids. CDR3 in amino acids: CASSLTYQPQHF. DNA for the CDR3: TGTGCCAGCAGTTTAACTTATCAGCCCCAGCATTTT.

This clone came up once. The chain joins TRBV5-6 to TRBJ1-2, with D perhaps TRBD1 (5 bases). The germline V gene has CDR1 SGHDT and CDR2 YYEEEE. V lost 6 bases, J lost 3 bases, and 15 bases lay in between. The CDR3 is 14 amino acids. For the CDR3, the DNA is TGTGCCAGCATAAGAGTCGGGGCTTACTATGGCTACACCTTC. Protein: CASIRVGAYYGYTF.

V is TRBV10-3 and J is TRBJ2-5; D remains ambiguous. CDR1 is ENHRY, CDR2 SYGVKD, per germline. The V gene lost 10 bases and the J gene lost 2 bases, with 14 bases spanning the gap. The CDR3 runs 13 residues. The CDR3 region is CATQEIPQETQYF. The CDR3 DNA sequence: TGTGCCACCCAGGAAATACCACAAGAGACCCAGTACTTC.